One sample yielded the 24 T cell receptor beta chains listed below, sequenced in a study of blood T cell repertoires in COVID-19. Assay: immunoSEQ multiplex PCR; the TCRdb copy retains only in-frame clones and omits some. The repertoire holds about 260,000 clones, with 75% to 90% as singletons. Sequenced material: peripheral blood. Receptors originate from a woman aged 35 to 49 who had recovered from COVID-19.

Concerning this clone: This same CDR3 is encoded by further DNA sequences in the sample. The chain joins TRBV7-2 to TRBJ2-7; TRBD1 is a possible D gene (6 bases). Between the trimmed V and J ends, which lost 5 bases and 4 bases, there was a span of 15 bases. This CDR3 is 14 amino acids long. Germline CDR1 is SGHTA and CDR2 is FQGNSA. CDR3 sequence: CASSPRGGRYEQYF. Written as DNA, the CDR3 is TGTGCCAGCAGCCCCCGTGGGGGCCGATACGAGCAGTACTTC.

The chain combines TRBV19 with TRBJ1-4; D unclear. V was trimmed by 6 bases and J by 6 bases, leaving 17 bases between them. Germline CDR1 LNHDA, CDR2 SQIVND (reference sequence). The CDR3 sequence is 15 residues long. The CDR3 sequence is CASSQTGDAYEKLFF. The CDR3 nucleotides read TGTGCCAGTAGCCAAACGGGAGATGCTTATGAAAAACTGTTTTTT.

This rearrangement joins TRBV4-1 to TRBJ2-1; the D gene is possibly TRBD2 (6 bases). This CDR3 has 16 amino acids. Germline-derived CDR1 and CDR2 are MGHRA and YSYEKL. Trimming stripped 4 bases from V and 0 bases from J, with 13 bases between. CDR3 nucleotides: TGCGCCAGCAGCCCCCGCGGGGAGAGCTCCTACAATGAGCAGTTCTTC. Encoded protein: CASSPRGESSYNEQFF.

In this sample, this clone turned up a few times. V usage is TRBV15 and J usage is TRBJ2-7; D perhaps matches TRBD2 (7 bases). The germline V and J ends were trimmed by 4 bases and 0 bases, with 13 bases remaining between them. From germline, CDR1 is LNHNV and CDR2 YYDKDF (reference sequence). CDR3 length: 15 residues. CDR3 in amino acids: CATSIARGASYEQYF. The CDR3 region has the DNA TGTGCCACCAGCATTGCTCGGGGGGCCTCCTACGAGCAGTACTTC.

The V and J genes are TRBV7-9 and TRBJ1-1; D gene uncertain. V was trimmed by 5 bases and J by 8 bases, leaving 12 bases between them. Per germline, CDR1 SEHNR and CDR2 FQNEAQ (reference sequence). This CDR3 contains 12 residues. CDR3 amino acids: CASSHTGGEAFF. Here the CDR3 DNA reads TGTGCCAGCAGCCACACCGGCGGAGAAGCTTTCTTT.

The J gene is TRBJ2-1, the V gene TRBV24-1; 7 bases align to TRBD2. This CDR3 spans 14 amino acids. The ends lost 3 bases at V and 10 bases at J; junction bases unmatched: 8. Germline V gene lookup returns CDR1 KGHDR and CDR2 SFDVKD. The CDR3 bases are TGTGCCACCAGTGATCCCTTTGCCGGGGGGGAGCAGTTCTTC. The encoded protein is CATSDPFAGGEQFF.

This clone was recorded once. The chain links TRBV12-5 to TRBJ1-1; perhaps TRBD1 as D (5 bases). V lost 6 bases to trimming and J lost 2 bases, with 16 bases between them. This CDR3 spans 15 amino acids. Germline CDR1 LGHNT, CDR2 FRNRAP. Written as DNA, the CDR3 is TGTGCTAGTGGACGCCCGGGACTCCATAACACTGAAGCTTTCTTT. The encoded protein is CASGRPGLHNTEAFF. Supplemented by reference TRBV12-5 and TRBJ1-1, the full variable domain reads DARVTQTPRHKVTEMGQEVTMRCQPILGHNTVFWYRQTMMQGLELLAYFRNRAPLDDSGMPKDRFSAEMPDATLATLKIQPSEPRDSAVYFCASGRPGLHNTEAFFGQGTRLTVV.

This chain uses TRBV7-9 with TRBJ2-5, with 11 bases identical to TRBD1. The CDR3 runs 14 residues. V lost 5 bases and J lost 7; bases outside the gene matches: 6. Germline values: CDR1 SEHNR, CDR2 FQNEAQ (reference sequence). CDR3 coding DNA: TGTGCCAGCAGCCCACAGGGACAGGGGGTGACCCAGTACTTC. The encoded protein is CASSPQGQGVTQYF.

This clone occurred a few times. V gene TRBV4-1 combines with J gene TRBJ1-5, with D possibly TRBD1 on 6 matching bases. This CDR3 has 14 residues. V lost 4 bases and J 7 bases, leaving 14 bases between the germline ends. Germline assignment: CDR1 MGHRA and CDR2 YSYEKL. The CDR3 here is CASSRGQGNQPQHF. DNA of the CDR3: TGCGCCAGCAGCCGTGGGCAGGGGAACCAGCCCCAGCATTTT.

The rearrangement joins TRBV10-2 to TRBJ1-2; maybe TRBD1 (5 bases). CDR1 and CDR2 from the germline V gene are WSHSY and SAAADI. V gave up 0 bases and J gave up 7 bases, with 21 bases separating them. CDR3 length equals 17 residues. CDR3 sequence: CASSESKEGTPRGGYTF. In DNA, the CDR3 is TGCGCCAGCAGTGAGTCTAAGGAGGGGACCCCCCGTGGTGGCTACACCTTC.

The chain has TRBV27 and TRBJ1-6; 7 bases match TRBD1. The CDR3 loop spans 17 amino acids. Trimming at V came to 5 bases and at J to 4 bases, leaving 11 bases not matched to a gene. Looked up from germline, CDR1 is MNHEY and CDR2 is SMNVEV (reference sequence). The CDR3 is CASSRVATGRYNSPLHF. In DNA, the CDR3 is TGTGCCAGCAGTCGGGTGGCGACAGGGAGGTATAATTCACCCCTCCACTTT.

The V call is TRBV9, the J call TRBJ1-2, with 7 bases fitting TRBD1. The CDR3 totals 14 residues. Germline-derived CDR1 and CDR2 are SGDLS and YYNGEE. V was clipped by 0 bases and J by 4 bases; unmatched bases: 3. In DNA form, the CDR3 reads TGTGCCAGCAGCGTAGCGGGGACAGTCTATGGCTACACCTTC. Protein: CASSVAGTVYGYTF.

CDR3 sequence (DNA): TGTGCCAGCAGCGTAGGGACTAGCTTGGAGACCCAGTACTTC. Translation gives CASSVGTSLETQYF. The chain carries TRBV9 and TRBJ2-5; 8 positions match TRBD2. The germline V gene encodes CDR1 SGDLS and CDR2 YYNGEE. This CDR3 has 14 residues. Unmatched junction bases numbered 3, after V lost 0 bases and J lost 5 bases.

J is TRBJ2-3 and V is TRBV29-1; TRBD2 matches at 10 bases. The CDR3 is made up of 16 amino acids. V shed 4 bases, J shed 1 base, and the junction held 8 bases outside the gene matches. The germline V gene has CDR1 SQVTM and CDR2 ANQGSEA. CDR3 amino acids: CSVGGPLAGGTDTQYF. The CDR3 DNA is TGCAGCGTTGGGGGCCCTCTAGCGGGAGGCACAGATACGCAGTATTTT.

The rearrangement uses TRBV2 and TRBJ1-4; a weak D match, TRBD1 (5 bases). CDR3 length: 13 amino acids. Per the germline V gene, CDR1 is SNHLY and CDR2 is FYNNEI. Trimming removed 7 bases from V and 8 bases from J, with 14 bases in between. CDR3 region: CASTSGVAEKLFF. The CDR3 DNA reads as TGTGCCAGCACCTCGGGGGTAGCCGAAAAACTGTTTTTT.

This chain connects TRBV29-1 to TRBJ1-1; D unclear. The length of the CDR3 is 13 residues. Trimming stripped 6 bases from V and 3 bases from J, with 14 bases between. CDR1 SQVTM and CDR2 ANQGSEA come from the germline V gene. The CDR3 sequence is CSVRRRGHTEAFF. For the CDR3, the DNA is TGCAGCGTCCGGCGCCGGGGTCACACTGAAGCTTTCTTT.

CDR3 DNA: TGTGCCAGCAGCTTGGAGCGGGGTACAAACTATGGCTACACCTTC. Its translation is CASSLERGTNYGYTF. V is TRBV7-2 and J is TRBJ1-2; no reliable D call. The V end was cut by 3 bases, the J end by 2 bases, with 13 bases between. The CDR3 consists of 15 residues. Germline V gives CDR1 SGHTA, CDR2 FQGNSA.

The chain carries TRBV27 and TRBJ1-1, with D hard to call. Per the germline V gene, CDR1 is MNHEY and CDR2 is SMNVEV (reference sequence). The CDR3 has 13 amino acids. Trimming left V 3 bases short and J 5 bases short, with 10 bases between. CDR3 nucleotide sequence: TGTGCCAGCAGTTTGTACGGGAAGACTGAAGCTTTCTTT. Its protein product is CASSLYGKTEAFF.

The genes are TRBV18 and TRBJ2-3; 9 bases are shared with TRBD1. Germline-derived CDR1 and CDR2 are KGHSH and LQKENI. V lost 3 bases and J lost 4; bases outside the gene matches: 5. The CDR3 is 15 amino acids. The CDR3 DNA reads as TGTGCCAGCTCACCGCCGGGACAGGGCCCAGATACGCAGTATTTT. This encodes CASSPPGQGPDTQYF.

For the CDR3, the DNA is TGCGCCAGCAGTGAGATGGGACAGCTAACCTACGAGCAGTACTTC. Translation: CASSEMGQLTYEQYF. The genes are TRBV10-2 and TRBJ2-7; 7 bases line up with TRBD1. This CDR3 contains 15 residues. Germline V lookup: CDR1 WSHSY, CDR2 SAAADI. Trimming removed 2 bases from V and 2 bases from J; junction bases left unmatched: 6.

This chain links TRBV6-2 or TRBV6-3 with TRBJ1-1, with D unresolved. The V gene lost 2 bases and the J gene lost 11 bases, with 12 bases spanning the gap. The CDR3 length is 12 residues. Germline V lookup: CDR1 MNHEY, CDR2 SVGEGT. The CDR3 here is CASSYRRIDAFF. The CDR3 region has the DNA TGTGCCAGCAGTTACCGGCGGATCGACGCTTTCTTT.

The CDR3 loop is CASSGEWSVNTEAFF. The CDR3 DNA sequence: TGTGCCAGCAGTGGCGAGTGGAGCGTGAACACTGAAGCTTTCTTT. V gene TRBV11-2 combines with J gene TRBJ1-1; D uncertain. Germline lookup yields CDR1 SGHAT and CDR2 FQNNGV. V was pared by 6 bases and J by 0 bases, with 14 bases between. CDR3 length: 15 amino acids.

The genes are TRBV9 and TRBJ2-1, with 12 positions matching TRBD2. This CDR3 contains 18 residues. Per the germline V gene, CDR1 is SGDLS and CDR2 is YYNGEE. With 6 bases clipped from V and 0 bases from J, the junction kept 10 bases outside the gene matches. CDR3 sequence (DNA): TGTGCCAGCACCTCGGGACTAGCGGGTATAGACTCCTACAATGAGCAGTTCTTC. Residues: CASTSGLAGIDSYNEQFF.

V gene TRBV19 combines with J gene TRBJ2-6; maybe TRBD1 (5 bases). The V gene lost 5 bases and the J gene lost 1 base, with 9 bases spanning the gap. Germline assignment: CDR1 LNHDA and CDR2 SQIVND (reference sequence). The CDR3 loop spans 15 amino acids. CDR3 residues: CASSRDRSGANVLTF. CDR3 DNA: TGTGCCAGTAGTCGAGACAGATCTGGGGCCAACGTCCTGACTTTC. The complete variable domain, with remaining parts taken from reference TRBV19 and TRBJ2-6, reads DGGITQSPKYLFRKEGQNVTLSCEQNLNHDAMYWYRQDPGQGLRLIYYSQIVNDFQKGDIAEGYSVSREKKESFPLTVTSAQKNPTAFYLCASSRDRSGANVLTFGAGSRLTVL.